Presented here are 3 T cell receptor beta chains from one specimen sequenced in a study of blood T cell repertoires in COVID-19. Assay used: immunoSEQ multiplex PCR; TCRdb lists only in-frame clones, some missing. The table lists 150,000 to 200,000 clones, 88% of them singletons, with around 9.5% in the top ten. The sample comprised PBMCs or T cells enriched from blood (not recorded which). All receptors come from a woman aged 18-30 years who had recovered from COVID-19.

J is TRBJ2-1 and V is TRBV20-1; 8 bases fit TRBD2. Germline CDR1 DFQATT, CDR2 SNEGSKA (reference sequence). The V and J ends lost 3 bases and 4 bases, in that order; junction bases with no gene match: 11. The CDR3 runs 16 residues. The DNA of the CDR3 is TGCAGTGCTAGTGCCTTGTCTAGCGGGTTTTACAATGAGCAGTTCTTC. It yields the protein CSASALSSGFYNEQFF.

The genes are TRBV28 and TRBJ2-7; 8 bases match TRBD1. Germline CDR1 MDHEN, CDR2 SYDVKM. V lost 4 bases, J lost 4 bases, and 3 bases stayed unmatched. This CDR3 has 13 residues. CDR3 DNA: TGTGCCAGCAGTTCCCAGGGGGCGTACGAGCAGTACTTC. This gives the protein CASSSQGAYEQYF.

Here the CDR3 reads CASSSHEGNTIYF. The CDR3 bases are TGTGCCAGCAGTTCCCATGAGGGAAACACCATATATTTT. V gene TRBV6-6 combines with J gene TRBJ1-3; no clear D. The V gene's germline CDR1 is MNHNY and CDR2 SVGAGI (reference sequence). Deletions cut 4 bases from V and 4 bases from J, with 8 bases between. This CDR3 spans 13 amino acids.